A selection of T cell receptor beta chains follows, all from one sample in a study of blood T cells in healthy people across ages. TCRdb recomputed calls from the 5' RACE reads with MiXCR, one row per CDR3 protein. This table has about 970,000 distinct CDR3 sequences, roughly 47% appearing once. The specimen sequenced was blood. Every receptor here comes from an older woman in good health. The conserved cysteine and the conserved F or W are not part of the CDR3 here. The order of the fields is CDR3 length, J gene, clone size, V gene, CDR3 protein. Size tells how often a clone was seen (once, few, many) or the class of an expanded clone, and some rows leave it out.

>12|TRBJ1-2|-|TRBV12-3/TRBV12-4
ASTLSPGADGYT
>16|TRBJ1-4|-|TRBV7-8
ASSQDRGRIRANEKLF
>15|TRBJ2-2|-|TRBV7-9
ASSLQGLAVNTGELF
>17|-|-|TRBV5-1
ASSLASTGSGVVGETQY
>13|TRBJ2-3|-|TRBV6-5
ASSTSGSGTDTQY
>14|TRBJ2-4|-|TRBV7-9
ASSTAGLAPTQEQY
>12|TRBJ2-7|-|TRBV2
ASANRVVPYEQY
>12|TRBJ2-7|-|TRBV4-3
ASSLGRDHYEQY
>11|TRBJ1-2|few|TRBV29-1
SVEGIGSGGYT
>11|TRBJ2-1|-|TRBV6-2/TRBV6-3
ASRLAGGGEQF
>11|TRBJ1-2|-|TRBV20-1
SALRGGWIDYT
>13|TRBJ2-7|-|TRBV11-2
AGSLDGRSLGEQY
>14|TRBJ2-5|-|TRBV11-2
ASSRIQGALGETQY
>9|TRBJ1-6|-|TRBV29-1
SVGRQYPLH
>10|-|-|TRBV14
ASSRHNYEQY
>15|TRBJ2-3|-|TRBV3-1
ASSQDGLAYEPDTQY
>12|TRBJ2-1|-|TRBV20-1
SASGLAGLNEQF
>11|TRBJ2-3|few|TRBV29-1
SVAGVDTDTQY
>9|TRBJ2-7|-|TRBV20-1
SATTSHQQY
>14|TRBJ1-5|-|TRBV4-2
ASSQVVGSGNQPQH
>16|TRBJ2-5|-|TRBV4-1
ASSLGQSYKSRQETQY
>14|TRBJ2-3|few|TRBV4-2
ASSQDRLAATDTQY
>12|TRBJ2-7|-|TRBV29-1
SATGVGGSDEQY
>12|TRBJ2-3|-|TRBV5-1
ASSLTSSSDTQY
>14|TRBJ2-3|-|TRBV7-2
ASSATSGRIADTQY
>16|TRBJ2-7|once|TRBV24-1
ATSSASGQGAKPYEQY
>13|TRBJ1-2|-|TRBV7-8
ASSETRVRVYGYT
>12|TRBJ2-7|few|TRBV2
ASSYTGEVNEQY
>13|-|few|TRBV5-1
ASSDPVLVVETQY
>12|TRBJ2-5|few|TRBV12-3/TRBV12-4
ASSLGGGSKTQY